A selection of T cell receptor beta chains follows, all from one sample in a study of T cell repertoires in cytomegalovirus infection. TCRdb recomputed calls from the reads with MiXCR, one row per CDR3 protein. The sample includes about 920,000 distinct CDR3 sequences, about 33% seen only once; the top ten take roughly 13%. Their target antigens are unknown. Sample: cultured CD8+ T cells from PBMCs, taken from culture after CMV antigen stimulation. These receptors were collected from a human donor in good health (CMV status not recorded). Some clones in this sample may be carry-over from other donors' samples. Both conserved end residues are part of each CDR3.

cdr3_aa: CASSFRGPPFDEQFF
v_call: TRBV28
j_call: TRBJ2-1

cdr3_aa: CASSEKVVANTGELFF
v_call: TRBV6-1
j_call: TRBJ2-2

cdr3_aa: CASSQTAGGTYNEQFF
v_call: TRBV5-1
j_call: TRBJ2-1

cdr3_aa: CASSGGGGNTGELFF
v_call: TRBV6-6
j_call: TRBJ2-2

cdr3_aa: CATSATKGNGYTF
v_call: TRBV24-1
j_call: TRBJ1-2

cdr3_aa: CASSEAPGPSLDEQFF
v_call: TRBV6-1
j_call: TRBJ2-1

cdr3_aa: CASAGRGNTEAFF
v_call: TRBV7-6
j_call: TRBJ1-1

cdr3_aa: CASRFGEQFF
v_call: TRBV6-2/TRBV6-3
j_call: TRBJ2-1

cdr3_aa: CASSLEAELANEQFF
v_call: TRBV7-2
j_call: TRBJ2-1

cdr3_aa: CAISHDRGQLRWYEQYF
v_call: TRBV10-3
j_call: TRBJ2-7